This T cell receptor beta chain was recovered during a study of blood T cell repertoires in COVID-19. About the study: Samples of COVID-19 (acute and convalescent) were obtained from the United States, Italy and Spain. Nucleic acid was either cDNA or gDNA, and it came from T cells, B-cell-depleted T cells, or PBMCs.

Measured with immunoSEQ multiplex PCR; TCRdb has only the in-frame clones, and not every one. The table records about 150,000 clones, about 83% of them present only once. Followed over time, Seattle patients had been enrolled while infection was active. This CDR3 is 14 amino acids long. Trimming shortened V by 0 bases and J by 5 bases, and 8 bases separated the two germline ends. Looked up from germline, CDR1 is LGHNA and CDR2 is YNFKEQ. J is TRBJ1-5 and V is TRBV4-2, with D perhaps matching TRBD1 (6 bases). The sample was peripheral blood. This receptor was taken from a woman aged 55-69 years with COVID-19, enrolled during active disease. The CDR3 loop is CASSQEEGDQPQHF. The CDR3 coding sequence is TGTGCCAGCAGCCAAGAAGAGGGGGATCAGCCCCAGCATTTT.